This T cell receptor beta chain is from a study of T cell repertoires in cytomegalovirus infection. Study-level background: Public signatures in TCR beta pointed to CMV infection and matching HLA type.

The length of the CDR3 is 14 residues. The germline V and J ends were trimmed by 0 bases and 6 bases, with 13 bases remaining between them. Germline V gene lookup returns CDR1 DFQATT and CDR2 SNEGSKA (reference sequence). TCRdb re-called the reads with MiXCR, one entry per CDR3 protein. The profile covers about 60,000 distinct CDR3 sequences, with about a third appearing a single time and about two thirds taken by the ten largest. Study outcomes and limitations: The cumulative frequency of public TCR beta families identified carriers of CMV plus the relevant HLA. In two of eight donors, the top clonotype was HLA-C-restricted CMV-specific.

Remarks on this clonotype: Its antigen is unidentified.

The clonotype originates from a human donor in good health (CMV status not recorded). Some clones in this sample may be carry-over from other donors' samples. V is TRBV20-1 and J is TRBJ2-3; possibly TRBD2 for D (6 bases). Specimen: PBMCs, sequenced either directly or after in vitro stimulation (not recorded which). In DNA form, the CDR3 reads TGCAGTGCTAGAGATCAATGGGCGGGGGATACGCAGTATTTT. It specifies CSARDQWAGDTQYF.